This TCR beta chain emerged from a study of blood T cells in healthy people across ages. With regard to this clonotype: The antigen remains unidentified.

A second about 7 to 12 cycle PCR used barcoded and J-beta primers. All cDNA molecules were each tagged by a template-switch adaptor with 12 random nucleotides. All samples yielded 3 million or more CDR3-containing paired-end reads. TCRdb called the 5' RACE reads again in MiXCR, with one record for every CDR3 protein. Here the sample spans about 640,000 distinct CDR3 sequences, under 70% being singletons. CDR3 size: 15 residues. Germline values: CDR1 SQVTM, CDR2 ANQGSEA. With V trimmed by 6 bases and J by 11 bases, 13 bases remained unmatched. The study's findings and limits: Relative to aged donors, long-lived donors carried more naive CD4+ cells and displayed higher diversity.

Peripheral blood samples of about 10 milliliters were drawn from each donor. Source material: blood. The rearrangement links TRBV29-1 to TRBJ2-5, with 15 nucleotides matching TRBD2. This TCR derives from a man in his sixties in good health. The CDR3 here is CSVEGLAGGGNEQYF. The CDR3 region has the DNA TGCAGCGTAGAGGGACTAGCGGGGGGTGGGAATGAGCAGTACTTC.